The present entry profiles one T cell receptor beta chain with its context. The antigen remains undetermined. The data were taken from a study of cytomegalovirus exposure and HLA in healthy donors. As for the study in general: A previous analysis identified fewer than 130 million unique TCR beta sequences derived from roughly 180 million T cells. HLA-typed donors contributed around 85 million unique TCRs, which were held in an early data release.

Study observations and caveats: Beyond CMV serostatus, there was no information to go on about immune exposure.

PCR was performed using 60 Vbeta and 13 Jbeta primers. Sequencing was performed with immunoSEQ multiplex PCR; in TCRdb, only in-frame clones are kept and a portion is missing. The table lists 150,000 to 200,000 clones, 83% of them singletons. This clonotype was obtained from a middle-aged man in good health and CMV-seropositive. The sample was PBMCs.

CDR3 in amino acids: CASRSVGAGYYGSGNTIYF. The CDR3 DNA is TGTGCCAGCCGCTCGGTGGGGGCAGGGTATTATGGCTCTGGAAACACCATATATTTT. This chain uses TRBV28 with TRBJ1-3; possible D gene TRBD1, 6 bases. V shed 8 bases and J shed 0 bases, with 26 bases lying between them. Germline V lookup: CDR1 MDHEN, CDR2 SYDVKM. CDR3 size: 19 residues.